This TCR beta chain was profiled in a study of cytomegalovirus exposure and HLA in healthy donors. Clones were sequenced by immunoSEQ multiplex PCR, and TCRdb holds only the in-frame ones, with some missing. The data contain more than 20,000 clones, about 97% of them seen just once; the ten biggest clones take up 10%. This CDR3 contains 16 residues. Among the 110 or so subjects of the validation cohort, separate from the 666-subject first cohort, were the donors. Sequencing used PBMCs. This chain links TRBV1 with TRBJ2-1; the table's D call, TRBD1, has no DNA check behind it. TRBV1 is a pseudogene segment. This clonotype was obtained from a man in his thirties or forties in good health and CMV-seropositive. Here the CDR3 reads CTSSQDRASSYNEQFF. The CDR3 DNA is TGCACCAGCAGCCAAGATCGTGCCAGCTCCTACAATGAGCAGTTCTTC.